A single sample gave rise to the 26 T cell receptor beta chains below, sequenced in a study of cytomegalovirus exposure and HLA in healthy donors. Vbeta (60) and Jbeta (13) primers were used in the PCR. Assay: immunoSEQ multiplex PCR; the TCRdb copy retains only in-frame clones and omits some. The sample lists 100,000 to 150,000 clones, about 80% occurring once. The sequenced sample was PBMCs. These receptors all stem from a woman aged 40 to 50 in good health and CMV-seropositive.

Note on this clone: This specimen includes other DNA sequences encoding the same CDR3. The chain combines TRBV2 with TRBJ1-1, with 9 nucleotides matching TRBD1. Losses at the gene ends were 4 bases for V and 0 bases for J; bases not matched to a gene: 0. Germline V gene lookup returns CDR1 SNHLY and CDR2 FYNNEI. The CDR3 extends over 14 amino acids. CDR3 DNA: TGTGCCAGCAGTGGGACAGGGGTGAACACTGAAGCTTTCTTT. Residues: CASSGTGVNTEAFF.

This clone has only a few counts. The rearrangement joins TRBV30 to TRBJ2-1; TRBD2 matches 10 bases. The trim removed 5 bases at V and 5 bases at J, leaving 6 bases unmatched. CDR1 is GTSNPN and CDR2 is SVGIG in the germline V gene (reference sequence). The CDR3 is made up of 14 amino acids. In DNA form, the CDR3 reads TGTGCCTGGCTACCGGGACTAGCGAACAATGAGCAGTTCTTC. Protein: CAWLPGLANNEQFF.

The CDR3 DNA sequence: TGTGCCAGCAGTTTAACCCTCCCCCGGACTAGCGGACGCTACAATGAGCAGTTCTTC. It codes for CASSLTLPRTSGRYNEQFF. The chain is built from TRBV28 and TRBJ2-1; 10 nucleotides align to TRBD2. Per germline, CDR1 MDHEN and CDR2 SYDVKM. CDR3 length: 19 amino acids. J was trimmed by 3 bases and V by 2 bases; bases with no gene match: 13.

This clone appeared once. CDR3 residues: CASSQGAGQGGEKLFF. CDR3 nucleotide sequence: TGTGCCAGCAGCCAGGGGGCGGGACAGGGGGGTGAAAAACTGTTTTTT. V is TRBV4-2 and J is TRBJ1-4; 11 nucleotides align to TRBD1. Germline V gene data show CDR1 as LGHNA and CDR2 as YNFKEQ. The trim removed 3 bases at V and 7 bases at J, leaving 7 bases unmatched. The CDR3 spans 16 residues.

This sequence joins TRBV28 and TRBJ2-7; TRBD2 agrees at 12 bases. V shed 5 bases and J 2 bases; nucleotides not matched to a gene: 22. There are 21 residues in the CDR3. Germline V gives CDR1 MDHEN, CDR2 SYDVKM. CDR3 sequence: CASSGGGRRGLAGRLAYEQYF. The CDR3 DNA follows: TGTGCCAGCAGTGGGGGTGGTAGGAGGGGACTAGCGGGTCGTTTAGCCTACGAGCAGTACTTC.

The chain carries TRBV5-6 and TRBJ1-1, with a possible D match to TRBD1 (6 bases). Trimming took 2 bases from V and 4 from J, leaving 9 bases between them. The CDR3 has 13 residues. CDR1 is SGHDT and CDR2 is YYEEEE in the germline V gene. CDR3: CASSFWGLTEAFF. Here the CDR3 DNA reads TGTGCCAGCAGCTTTTGGGGGCTCACTGAAGCTTTCTTT.

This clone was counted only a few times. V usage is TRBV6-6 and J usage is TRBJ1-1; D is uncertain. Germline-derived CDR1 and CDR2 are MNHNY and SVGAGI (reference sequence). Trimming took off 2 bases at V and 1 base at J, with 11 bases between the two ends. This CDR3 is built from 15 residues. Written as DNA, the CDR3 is TGTGCCAGCAGTTACCATCTTGCGGGGAACACTGAAGCTTTCTTT. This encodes CASSYHLAGNTEAFF.

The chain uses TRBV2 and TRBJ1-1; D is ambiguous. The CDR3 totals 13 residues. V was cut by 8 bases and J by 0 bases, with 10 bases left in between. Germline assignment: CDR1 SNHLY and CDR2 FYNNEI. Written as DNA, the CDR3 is TGTGCCAGCTTCTCTCAGATGAACACTGAAGCTTTCTTT. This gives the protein CASFSQMNTEAFF.

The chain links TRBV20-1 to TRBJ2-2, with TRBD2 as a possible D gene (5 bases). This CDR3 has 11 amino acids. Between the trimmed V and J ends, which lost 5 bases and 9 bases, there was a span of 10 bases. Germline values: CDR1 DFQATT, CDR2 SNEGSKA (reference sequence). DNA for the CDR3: TGCAGTGCTTCCGGGGATCGGGAGCTGTTTTTT. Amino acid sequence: CSASGDRELFF.

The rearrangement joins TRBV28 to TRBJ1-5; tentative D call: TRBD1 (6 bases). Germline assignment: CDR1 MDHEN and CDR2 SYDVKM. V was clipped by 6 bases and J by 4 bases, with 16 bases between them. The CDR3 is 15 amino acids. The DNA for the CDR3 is TGTGCCAGCAGGTTCCCAGGGGCTCGGAATCAGCCCCAGCATTTT. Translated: CASRFPGARNQPQHF.

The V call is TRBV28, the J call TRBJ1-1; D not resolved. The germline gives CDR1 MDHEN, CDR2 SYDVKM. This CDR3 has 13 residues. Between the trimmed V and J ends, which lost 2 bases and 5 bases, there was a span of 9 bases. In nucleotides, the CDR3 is TGTGCCAGCAGTTTACTCGAAGAGACTGAAGCTTTCTTT. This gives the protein CASSLLEETEAFF.

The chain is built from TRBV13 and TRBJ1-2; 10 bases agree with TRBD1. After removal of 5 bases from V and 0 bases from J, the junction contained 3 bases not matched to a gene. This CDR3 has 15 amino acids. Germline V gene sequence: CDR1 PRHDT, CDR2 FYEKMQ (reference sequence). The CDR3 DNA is TGTGCCAGCAGCCAGGGACAGGGGTCTAACTATGGCTACACCTTC. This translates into CASSQGQGSNYGYTF.

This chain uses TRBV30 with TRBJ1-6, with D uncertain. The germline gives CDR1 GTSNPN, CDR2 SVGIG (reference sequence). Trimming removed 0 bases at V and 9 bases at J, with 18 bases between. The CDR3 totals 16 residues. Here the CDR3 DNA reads TGTGCCTGGAGTGTAACCAGGAGCGGGAGTATTTCACCCCTCCACTTT. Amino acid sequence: CAWSVTRSGSISPLHF.

The CDR3 DNA sequence: TGTGCCAGCAGTTTCGGGGGAGGAGATGGCTACACCTTC. Its translation: CASSFGGGDGYTF. The genes are TRBV28 and TRBJ1-2; D perhaps matches TRBD1 (5 bases). The ends were cut back, 3 bases at V and 6 bases at J, with 11 bases in the middle. The CDR3 sequence is 13 residues long. CDR1 and CDR2 from the germline V gene are MDHEN and SYDVKM.

The chain's CDR3 is CAGDRGGGRGNEQFF. CDR3 coding DNA: TGCGCCGGAGACCGGGGAGGCGGGAGGGGTAATGAGCAGTTCTTC. The chain employs TRBV10-2 and TRBJ2-1; TRBD2 agrees at 9 bases. Trimming at V came to 11 bases and at J to 7 bases, leaving 15 bases not matched to a gene. There are 15 residues in the CDR3. Germline values: CDR1 WSHSY, CDR2 SAAADI.

The CDR3 coding sequence is TGTGCCAGTAGTCAAACCGCGGGGGTCACTGAAGCTTTCTTT. Amino acid sequence: CASSQTAGVTEAFF. This rearrangement joins TRBV19 to TRBJ1-1; possibly TRBD1 for D (5 bases). CDR1 and CDR2 from the germline V gene are LNHDA and SQIVND (reference sequence). The CDR3 has 14 amino acids. V dropped 5 bases and J dropped 4 bases, with 14 bases sitting between them.

The chain's CDR3 is CASSREETKGVEEGNQPQHF. The CDR3 DNA reads as TGCGCCAGCAGCCGGGAAGAGACAAAGGGGGTTGAGGAAGGCAATCAGCCCCAGCATTTT. J is TRBJ1-5 and V is TRBV4-3, with a tentative D call TRBD1 (6 bases). V was shortened by 4 bases and J by 2 bases, with 27 bases between the two germline ends. CDR3 length: 20 amino acids. From germline, CDR1 is LGHNA and CDR2 YSLEER.

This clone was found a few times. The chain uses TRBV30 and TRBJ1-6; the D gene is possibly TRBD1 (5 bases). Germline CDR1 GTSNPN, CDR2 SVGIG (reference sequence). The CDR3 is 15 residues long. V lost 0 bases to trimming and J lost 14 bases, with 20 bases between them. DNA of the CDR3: TGTGCCTGGAGTGTACCCGGGGGAAGGTCCTGCACCCTCCACTTT. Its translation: CAWSVPGGRSCTLHF. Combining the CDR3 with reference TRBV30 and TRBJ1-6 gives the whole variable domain SQTIHQWPATLVQPVGSPLSLECTVEGTSNPNLYWYRQAAGRGLQLLFYSVGIGQISSEVPQNLSASRPQDRQFILSSKKLLLSDSGFYLCAWSVPGGRSCTLHFGNGTRLTVT.

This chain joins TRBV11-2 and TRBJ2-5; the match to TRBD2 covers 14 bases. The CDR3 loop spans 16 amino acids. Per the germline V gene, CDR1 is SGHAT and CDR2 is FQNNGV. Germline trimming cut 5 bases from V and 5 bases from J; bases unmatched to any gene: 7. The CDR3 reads CASSKGTSGSEETQYF. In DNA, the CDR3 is TGTGCCAGCAGCAAGGGGACTAGCGGGAGTGAGGAGACCCAGTACTTC.

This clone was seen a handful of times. The CDR3 reads CAIRDATSGTTDTQYF. The CDR3 DNA sequence: TGTGCCATCAGAGACGCCACTAGCGGAACCACAGATACGCAGTATTTT. This chain links TRBV10-3 with TRBJ2-3; 8 nucleotides agree with TRBD2. The V gene's germline CDR1 is ENHRY and CDR2 SYGVKD. The CDR3 spans 16 residues. Unmatched junction bases numbered 10, after V lost 6 bases and J lost 2 bases.

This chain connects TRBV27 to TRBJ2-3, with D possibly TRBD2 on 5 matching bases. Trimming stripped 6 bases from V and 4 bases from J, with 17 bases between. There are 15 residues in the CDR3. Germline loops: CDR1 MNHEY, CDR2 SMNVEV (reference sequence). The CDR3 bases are TGTGCCAGCAGCCGATCTCCGGGGAACGCAGATACGCAGTATTTT. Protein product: CASSRSPGNADTQYF.

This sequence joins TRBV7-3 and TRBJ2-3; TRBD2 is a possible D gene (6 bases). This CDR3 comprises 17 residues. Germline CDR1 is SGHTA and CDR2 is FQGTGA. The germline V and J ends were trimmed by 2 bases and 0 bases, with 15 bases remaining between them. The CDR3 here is CASSLGVAVPSTDTQYF. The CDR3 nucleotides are TGTGCCAGCAGCTTAGGGGTAGCGGTACCTAGCACAGATACGCAGTATTTT.

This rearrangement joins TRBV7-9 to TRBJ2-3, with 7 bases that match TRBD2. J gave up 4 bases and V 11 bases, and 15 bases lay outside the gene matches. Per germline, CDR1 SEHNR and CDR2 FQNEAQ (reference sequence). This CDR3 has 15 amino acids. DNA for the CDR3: TGTGCCTGCCCCGGTTCGCGGGAGCCCCCAGATACGCAGTATTTT. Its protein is CACPGSREPPDTQYF.

CDR3: CASSDKGWAEAFF. The DNA for the CDR3 is TGTGCCAGCAGTGATAAGGGGTGGGCTGAAGCTTTCTTT. The chain recombines TRBV25-1 with TRBJ1-1, with D maybe TRBD1 (5 bases). In germline, CDR1 is MGHDK, CDR2 SYGVNS. Deletions cut 3 bases from V and 6 bases from J, with 11 bases between. The CDR3 totals 13 residues.

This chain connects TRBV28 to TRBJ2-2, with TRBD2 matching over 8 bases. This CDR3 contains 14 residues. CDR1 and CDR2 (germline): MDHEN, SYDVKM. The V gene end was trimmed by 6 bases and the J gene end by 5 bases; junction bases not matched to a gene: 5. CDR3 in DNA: TGTGCCAGCAGCCGCTCGGGGGGGACCGGGGAGCTGTTTTTT. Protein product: CASSRSGGTGELFF.

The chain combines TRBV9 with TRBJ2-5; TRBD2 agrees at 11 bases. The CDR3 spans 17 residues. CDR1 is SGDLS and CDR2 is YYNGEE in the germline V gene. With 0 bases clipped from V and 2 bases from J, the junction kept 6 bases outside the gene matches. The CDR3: CASSVGLAGGSQETQYF. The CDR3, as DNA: TGTGCCAGCAGCGTAGGCCTAGCGGGAGGTTCGCAAGAGACCCAGTACTTC.